Shown below are 22 T cell receptor beta chains from a single sample sequenced in a study of cytomegalovirus exposure and HLA in healthy donors. Use of 60 Vbeta and 13 Jbeta primers characterized the PCR. Clones were sequenced by immunoSEQ multiplex PCR, and TCRdb holds only the in-frame ones, with some missing. The sample lists around 200,000 clones, 65% to 90% occurring once. Source material: PBMCs. The receptors derive from a woman aged 45-65 years in good health and CMV-seronegative.

This clone was seen once. The rearrangement joins TRBV5-1 to TRBJ2-5, with 10 bases matching TRBD1. The CDR3 is 14 amino acids. CDR1 and CDR2 from the germline V gene are SGHRS and YFSETQ. The ends lost 4 bases at V and 5 bases at J; junction bases unmatched: 5. The CDR3 DNA follows: TGCGCCAGCAGCGCAACGGGACAGGGGGAGACCCAGTACTTC. It specifies CASSATGQGETQYF. Full variable domain (missing parts from reference TRBV5-1 and TRBJ2-5): KAGVTQTPRYLIKTRGQQVTLSCSPISGHRSVSWYQQTPGQGLQFLFEYFSETQRNKGNFPGRFSGRQFSNSRSEMNVSTLELGDSALYLCASSATGQGETQYFGPGTRLLVL.

J is TRBJ2-2 and V is TRBV7-9; 13 bases map to TRBD2. This CDR3 comprises 17 residues. Germline V gene sequence: CDR1 SEHNR, CDR2 FQNEAQ (reference sequence). Trimming at V came to 5 bases and at J to 2 bases, leaving 5 bases not matched to a gene. The CDR3 nucleotides are TGTGCCAGCAGCCCCGGGACTAGCGGGATTAACACCGGGGAGCTGTTTTTT. Protein: CASSPGTSGINTGELFF.

The CDR3 loop reads CASRPGQGLEKLFF. The CDR3 nucleotides read TGTGCCAGCAGGCCTGGACAGGGCCTTGAAAAACTGTTTTTT. V and J are TRBV2 and TRBJ1-4; 8 bases agree with TRBD1. The CDR3 covers 14 residues. V trimming: 6 bases; J trimming: 7 bases; junction bases outside the gene matches: 7. From germline, CDR1 is SNHLY and CDR2 FYNNEI.

This chain uses TRBV9 with TRBJ2-6; D uncertain. V was trimmed by 3 bases and J by 2 bases, leaving 9 bases between them. CDR3 length equals 15 residues. Germline CDR1 and CDR2: SGDLS and YYNGEE. The CDR3 protein is CASSAGFTGANVLTF. The CDR3, as DNA: TGTGCCAGCAGCGCAGGCTTTACTGGGGCCAACGTCCTGACTTTC.

The J gene is TRBJ2-5, the V gene TRBV11-2; 7 bases map to TRBD1. CDR3 length: 17 residues. The germline gives CDR1 SGHAT, CDR2 FQNNGV. V trimming: 5 bases; J trimming: 2 bases; junction bases outside the gene matches: 14. The chain's CDR3 is CASSTQSTGLRQETQYF. In nucleotides, the CDR3 is TGTGCCAGCAGCACGCAGTCGACAGGGCTCCGTCAAGAGACCCAGTACTTC.

This rearrangement joins TRBV18 to TRBJ2-2, with TRBD1 matching over 10 bases. V was pared by 4 bases and J by 2 bases, with 1 base of the junction left unmatched. CDR1 KGHSH and CDR2 LQKENI come from the germline V gene. CDR3 length: 15 residues. CDR3 region: CASSRDRGNTGELFF. CDR3 DNA sequence: TGTGCCAGCTCACGGGACAGGGGAAACACCGGGGAGCTGTTTTTT.

The chain links TRBV6-5 to TRBJ1-5; 10 nucleotides agree with TRBD1. CDR3 length equals 14 residues. With 6 bases clipped from V and 2 bases from J, the junction kept 1 base outside the gene matches. CDR1 is MNHEY, CDR2 SVGAGI, per germline. CDR3 nucleotides: TGTGCCAGCAGGACAGGGGGCGGCAATCAGCCCCAGCATTTT. As protein: CASRTGGGNQPQHF.

The chain combines TRBV19 with TRBJ2-5, with 14 bases lining up with TRBD2. The CDR3 loop spans 17 amino acids. With V trimmed by 3 bases and J by 4 bases, 7 bases remained unmatched. Germline V gene data show CDR1 as LNHDA and CDR2 as SQIVND (reference sequence). The CDR3 protein is CASSIPGGTSGRETQYF. CDR3 bases: TGTGCCAGTAGTATCCCAGGCGGGACTAGCGGGAGAGAGACCCAGTACTTC. Filled out from reference TRBV19 and TRBJ2-5, the complete variable domain reads DGGITQSPKYLFRKEGQNVTLSCEQNLNHDAMYWYRQDPGQGLRLIYYSQIVNDFQKGDIAEGYSVSREKKESFPLTVTSAQKNPTAFYLCASSIPGGTSGRETQYFGPGTRLLVL.

This rearrangement joins TRBV11-2 to TRBJ2-1, with TRBD2 identical over 11 bases. The CDR3 loop spans 16 amino acids. V was pared by 5 bases and J by 4 bases, with 7 bases of the junction left unmatched. Germline-derived CDR1 and CDR2 are SGHAT and FQNNGV. CDR3 DNA sequence: TGTGCCAGCAGCCCGACACTAGCGGGAGCTTACAATGAGCAGTTCTTC. Translation gives CASSPTLAGAYNEQFF.

V gene TRBV27 combines with J gene TRBJ1-1; D is perhaps TRBD1 (6 bases). The germline V gene has CDR1 MNHEY and CDR2 SMNVEV (reference sequence). Trimming removed 4 bases from V and 3 bases from J, with 9 bases in between. The CDR3 covers 13 residues. CDR3 residues: CASSWGRDTEAFF. The CDR3 nucleotides are TGTGCCAGCAGTTGGGGGCGCGACACTGAAGCTTTCTTT.

V and J are TRBV28 and TRBJ2-1; maybe TRBD2 (6 bases). The CDR3 is 15 residues long. V lost 5 bases and J 4 bases, leaving 15 bases between the germline ends. Germline V gives CDR1 MDHEN, CDR2 SYDVKM. CDR3 region: CASSGEAEGYNEQFF. The CDR3 DNA follows: TGTGCCAGCAGTGGGGAGGCCGAAGGGTACAATGAGCAGTTCTTC.

This clone appeared a single time. The chain links TRBV6-5 to TRBJ2-7; TRBD2 aligns across 7 bases. The CDR3 runs to 15 residues. V lost 6 bases and J lost 0; bases outside the gene matches: 8. CDR1 is MNHEY, CDR2 SVGAGI, per germline. This CDR3 is CASRGSGESSYEQYF. CDR3 sequence (DNA): TGTGCCAGCAGGGGGAGCGGGGAGAGCTCCTACGAGCAGTACTTC.

The chain links TRBV10-3 to TRBJ2-3, with 9 bases fitting TRBD2. V shed 3 bases, J shed 6 bases, and the junction held 7 bases outside the gene matches. The V gene's germline CDR1 is ENHRY and CDR2 SYGVKD. This CDR3 has 15 residues. The CDR3 bases are TGTGCCATCAGTGACCCGGGACTAGCATTGGATACGCAGTATTTT. Translated: CAISDPGLALDTQYF.

This clone has more than one count but fewer than ten. The CDR3 nucleotides read TGTGCCAGTAGTATGGGACTAGCGGGAGGATTTCAGTACTTC. It is translated as CASSMGLAGGFQYF. The chain has TRBV19 and TRBJ2-7; 15 bases map to TRBD2. The germline V gene has CDR1 LNHDA and CDR2 SQIVND (reference sequence). With V trimmed by 3 bases and J by 10 bases, 4 bases remained unmatched. CDR3 length equals 14 residues.

V gene TRBV28 combines with J gene TRBJ2-7, with 11 positions matching TRBD1. The CDR3 is 15 residues long. Germline-derived CDR1 and CDR2 are MDHEN and SYDVKM. V lost 2 bases, J lost 3 bases, and 3 bases stayed unmatched. The DNA for the CDR3 is TGTGCCAGCAGTTTACTTGGGACAGGGGGCTACGAGCAGTACTTC. Protein sequence: CASSLLGTGGYEQYF.

The CDR3 region has the DNA TGTGCCAGCAGCCGGCTAGCCGACGGAAACATTCAGTACTTC. Its translation: CASSRLADGNIQYF. The rearrangement links TRBV27 to TRBJ2-4, with a possible D match to TRBD2 (5 bases). The CDR3 has 14 residues. From germline, CDR1 is MNHEY and CDR2 SMNVEV (reference sequence). The V end was cut by 6 bases, the J end by 6 bases, with 15 bases between.

V usage is TRBV27 and J usage is TRBJ1-4, with 7 bases identical to TRBD1. Trimming cost V 5 bases and J 4 bases; bases outside gene matches: 7. CDR3 length equals 15 residues. From germline, CDR1 is MNHEY and CDR2 SMNVEV (reference sequence). This CDR3 reads CASSTRDSYNEKLFF. CDR3 in DNA: TGTGCCAGCAGTACGCGGGACAGCTATAATGAAAAACTGTTTTTT. The variable domain in full, completed from reference TRBV27 and TRBJ1-4, reads EAQVTQNPRYLITVTGKKLTVTCSQNMNHEYMSWYRQDPGLGLRQIYYSMNVEVTDKGDVPEGYKVSRKEKRNFPLILESPSPNQTSLYFCASSTRDSYNEKLFFGSGTQLSVL.

The V call is TRBV19, the J call TRBJ1-5, with D possibly matching TRBD1 (5 bases). V lost 7 bases and J lost 6, with 19 bases in between. The length of the CDR3 is 15 residues. CDR1 LNHDA and CDR2 SQIVND come from the germline V gene (reference sequence). As DNA, the CDR3 is TGTGCCAGTACCGATGGGGCAGGGTTTTCTCAGCCCCAGCATTTT. It yields the protein CASTDGAGFSQPQHF. Full variable domain (remainder filled in from reference TRBV19 and TRBJ1-5): DGGITQSPKYLFRKEGQNVTLSCEQNLNHDAMYWYRQDPGQGLRLIYYSQIVNDFQKGDIAEGYSVSREKKESFPLTVTSAQKNPTAFYLCASTDGAGFSQPQHFGDGTRLSIL.

V usage is TRBV5-1 and J usage is TRBJ1-4, with 9 bases lining up with TRBD1. The CDR3 has 19 amino acids. CDR1 and CDR2 from the germline V gene are SGHRS and YFSETQ. The ends lost 3 bases at V and 0 bases at J; junction bases unmatched: 12. CDR3 in amino acids: CASSSAGTGSSATNEKLFF. In nucleotides, the CDR3 is TGCGCCAGCAGCTCTGCTGGGACAGGGAGTTCTGCAACTAATGAAAAACTGTTTTTT.

The gene calls are TRBV7-8 and TRBJ1-1; D is possibly TRBD1 (5 bases). Per the germline V gene, CDR1 is SGHVS and CDR2 is FQNEAQ. Trimming cost V 8 bases and J 1 base, with 11 bases left between them. The CDR3 covers 13 residues. This chain's CDR3 is CASYEDKNTEAFF. CDR3 coding DNA: TGTGCCAGCTACGAGGACAAGAACACTGAAGCTTTCTTT.

The chain links TRBV2 to TRBJ1-4, with a weak D call TRBD1 (6 bases). V dropped 3 bases and J dropped 0 bases, with 11 bases sitting between them. The length of the CDR3 is 16 residues. Germline V gene data show CDR1 as SNHLY and CDR2 as FYNNEI. The DNA for the CDR3 is TGTGCCAGCAGTGATTACAGGGCTGCAACTAATGAAAAACTGTTTTTT. Amino acid sequence: CASSDYRAATNEKLFF.

The V gene is TRBV28, the J gene TRBJ2-2, with 12 bases fitting TRBD1. The ends lost 4 bases at V and 4 bases at J; junction bases unmatched: 13. CDR3 size: 19 residues. Germline V gene lookup returns CDR1 MDHEN and CDR2 SYDVKM. This chain's CDR3 is CASSSPPGQGASGTGELFF. The DNA of the CDR3 is TGTGCCAGCAGTTCGCCTCCGGGACAGGGGGCATCGGGCACCGGGGAGCTGTTTTTT.